The entry that follows covers one T cell receptor beta chain sequence. Its specificity is not known. This record belongs to a study of T cell repertoires in cytomegalovirus infection. Study as a whole: Carrying CMV and the relevant HLA type showed in public TCR beta signatures. Findings and limits, study-wide: Carriers of CMV plus the relevant HLA were identified by cumulative public TCR beta family frequency.

TCRdb itself ran the reads through MiXCR, one entry per CDR3 protein. The sample consists of about 68,000 distinct CDR3 sequences, roughly 20% of them appearing once. This CDR3 comprises 14 residues. V dropped 6 bases and J dropped 2; count of bases not matched to a gene: 7. CDR1 DFQATT and CDR2 SNEGSKA come from the germline V gene (reference sequence). The sequence was obtained from a human donor in good health (CMV status not recorded). Some clones in this sample may be carry-over from other donors' samples. The sample comprised PBMCs, sequenced either directly or after in vitro stimulation (not recorded which). J is TRBJ2-1 and V is TRBV20-1, with 7 bases fitting TRBD2. DNA of the CDR3: TGCAGTGCCCTGGGAAGCGGGACCTACAATGAGCAGTTCTTC. Its protein is CSALGSGTYNEQFF.